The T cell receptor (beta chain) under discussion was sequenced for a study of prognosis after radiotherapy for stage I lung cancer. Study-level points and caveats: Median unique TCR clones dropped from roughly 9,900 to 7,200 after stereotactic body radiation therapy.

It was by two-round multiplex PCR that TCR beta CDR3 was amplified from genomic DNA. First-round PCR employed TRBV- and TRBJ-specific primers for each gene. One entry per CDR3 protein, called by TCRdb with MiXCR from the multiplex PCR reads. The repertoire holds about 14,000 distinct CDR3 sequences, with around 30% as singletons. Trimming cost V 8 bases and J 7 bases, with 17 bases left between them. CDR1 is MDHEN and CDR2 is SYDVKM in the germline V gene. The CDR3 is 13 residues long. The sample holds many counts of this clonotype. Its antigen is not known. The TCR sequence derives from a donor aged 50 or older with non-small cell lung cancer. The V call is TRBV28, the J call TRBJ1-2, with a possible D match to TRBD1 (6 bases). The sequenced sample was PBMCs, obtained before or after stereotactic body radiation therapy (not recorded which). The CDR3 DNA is TGTGCCAGCTTAGACACAGGGTTTTCTGGCTACACCTTC. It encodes CASLDTGFSGYTF.